This is a list of T cell receptor beta chains from one sample in a study of blood T cells in healthy people across ages. From the 5' RACE reads, TCRdb called clonotypes with MiXCR, one entry per CDR3 protein. The sample has about 290,000 distinct CDR3 sequences; around 30% are singletons. Sequences were obtained from blood. Receptors were obtained from a woman between 70 and 85 years old in good health. Each CDR3 is given with its conserved first and last residue. D genes are given only for firm matches. Clone sizes are given selectively: once, few, many, or a class where the clone is expanded.

size: few
J: TRBJ1-5
D: TRBD1
V: TRBV25-1
CDR3: CASSGTGGPNQPQHF
DNA: TGTGCCAGCAGCGGGACAGGTGGCCCCAATCAGCCCCAGCATTTT

size: NA
J: TRBJ2-1
D: TRBD2
V: TRBV9
CDR3: CASSVVLAGSYNEQFF
DNA: TGTGCCAGCAGCGTAGTTTTAGCGGGCTCTTACAATGAGCAGTTCTTC

size: NA
J: TRBJ2-7
D: NA
V: TRBV5-6
CDR3: CASSVGTGAQYF
DNA: TGTGCCAGCAGCGTCGGGACGGGTGCGCAGTACTTC

size: many
J: TRBJ1-1
D: NA
V: TRBV6-5
CDR3: CASSRNTEAFF
DNA: TGTGCCAGCAGTCGAAACACTGAAGCTTTCTTT

size: NA
J: TRBJ1-1
D: NA
V: TRBV28
CDR3: CASSFYPGTLAEAFF
DNA: TGTGCCAGCAGCTTTTACCCTGGGACCTTGGCTGAAGCTTTCTTT

size: NA
J: TRBJ1-3
D: TRBD1
V: TRBV10-3
CDR3: CAISGTGGAGNTIYF
DNA: TGTGCCATCAGTGGCACAGGGGGCGCAGGAAACACCATATATTTT

size: few
J: TRBJ2-6
D: TRBD1
V: TRBV29-1
CDR3: CSVTGISGANVLTF
DNA: TGCAGCGTGACAGGGATCTCTGGGGCCAACGTCCTGACTTTC

size: NA
J: TRBJ1-5
D: NA
V: TRBV20-1
CDR3: CSAGVGQGINQPQHF
DNA: TGCAGTGCCGGGGTAGGGCAGGGGATCAATCAGCCCCAGCATTTT

size: NA
J: TRBJ2-3
D: TRBD2
V: TRBV10-3
CDR3: CAINSGTSNTDTQYF
DNA: TGTGCCATCAATTCCGGGACTAGCAACACAGATACGCAGTATTTT

size: NA
J: TRBJ2-1
D: NA
V: TRBV9
CDR3: CASSGSGRQGSYNEQFF
DNA: TGTGCCAGCAGCGGTAGCGGGCGGCAGGGGTCCTACAATGAGCAGTTCTTC

size: few
J: TRBJ1-5
D: NA
V: TRBV19
CDR3: CASSIGKHQPQHF
DNA: TGTGCCAGTAGTATAGGCAAACATCAGCCCCAGCATTTT

size: NA
J: TRBJ1-1
D: NA
V: TRBV9
CDR3: CASSVNPSIEASEAFF
DNA: TGTGCCAGCAGCGTAAACCCCTCTATTGAGGCGAGTGAAGCTTTCTTT

size: few
J: TRBJ1-3
D: NA
V: TRBV4-1
CDR3: CASSQRSEVSGNTIYF
DNA: TGCGCCAGCAGCCAACGCTCTGAGGTATCTGGAAACACCATATATTTT

size: few
J: TRBJ1-2
D: NA
V: TRBV12-3/TRBV12-4
CDR3: CASSFMYRAGVRGYTF
DNA: TGTGCCAGCAGTTTTATGTACAGGGCAGGGGTCCGTGGCTACACCTTC

size: NA
J: TRBJ2-2
D: TRBD1
V: TRBV9
CDR3: CASSVGPQGAAGELFF
DNA: TGTGCCAGCAGCGTAGGACCACAGGGGGCTGCCGGGGAGCTGTTTTTT

size: NA
J: TRBJ2-3
D: NA
V: TRBV7-2
CDR3: CASSLTLGTDTQYF
DNA: TGTGCCAGCAGCTTAACTCTCGGGACAGATACGCAGTATTTT

size: few
J: TRBJ2-3
D: TRBD1
V: TRBV7-2
CDR3: CASSRTGGTDTQYF
DNA: TGTGCCAGCAGCCGCACAGGGGGCACAGATACGCAGTATTTT

size: NA
J: TRBJ1-1
D: NA
V: TRBV2
CDR3: CASSEAGFDEAFF
DNA: TGTGCCAGCAGTGAAGCGGGTTTTGATGAAGCTTTCTTT

size: NA
J: TRBJ2-2
D: NA
V: TRBV4-1
CDR3: CASSHPDRAGGGLFF
DNA: TGCGCCAGCAGCCATCCCGACAGGGCAGGCGGGGGGCTGTTTTTT

size: few
J: TRBJ2-7
D: NA
V: TRBV5-1
CDR3: CASRRFGGNPTEQYF
DNA: TGCGCCAGCAGGCGCTTTGGAGGGAATCCTACGGAGCAGTACTTC

size: few
J: TRBJ2-1
D: NA
V: TRBV28
CDR3: CASSPNRPKQFF
DNA: TGTGCCAGCAGTCCCAATCGACCGAAACAGTTCTTC

size: few
J: TRBJ2-5
D: TRBD1
V: TRBV10-3
CDR3: CAIRGGTTGGTQETQYF
DNA: TGTGCCATCAGGGGGGGGACGACAGGGGGTACACAAGAGACCCAGTACTTC

size: few
J: TRBJ2-1
D: NA
V: TRBV18
CDR3: CASSPLADGNEQFF
DNA: TGTGCCAGCTCACCACTAGCGGATGGCAATGAGCAGTTCTTC

size: NA
J: TRBJ1-3
D: NA
V: TRBV27
CDR3: CASSTRSSGNTIYF
DNA: TGTGCCAGCAGTACTCGCTCGTCTGGAAACACCATATATTTT

size: NA
J: TRBJ1-1
D: TRBD1
V: TRBV7-2
CDR3: CASSLLGQNTEAFF
DNA: TGTGCCAGCAGCCTCCTGGGACAGAACACTGAAGCTTTCTTC

size: few
J: TRBJ2-5
D: NA
V: TRBV2
CDR3: CASSGGKKETQYF
DNA: TGTGCCAGCAGTGGTGGGAAGAAAGAGACCCAGTACTTC

size: NA
J: TRBJ1-1
D: TRBD1
V: TRBV4-1
CDR3: CASSQVRDRVRLDTEAFF
DNA: TGCGCCAGCAGCCAAGTGCGGGACAGGGTGAGGTTGGACACTGAAGCTTTCTTT

size: few
J: TRBJ2-1
D: NA
V: TRBV7-9
CDR3: CASSLDPREEQFF
DNA: TGTGCCAGCAGCTTGGACCCCCGAGAAGAGCAGTTCTTC

size: few
J: TRBJ2-3
D: NA
V: TRBV25-1
CDR3: CASRGGWHTDTQYF
DNA: TGTGCCAGCAGGGGGGGTTGGCACACAGATACGCAGTATTTT

size: NA
J: TRBJ2-3
D: TRBD2
V: TRBV20-1
CDR3: CSAGGLAGRYASTDTQYF
DNA: TGCAGTGCCGGGGGGCTAGCGGGACGATATGCTAGCACAGATACGCAGTATTTT

size: few
J: TRBJ2-2
D: NA
V: TRBV3-1
CDR3: CAIRTGAGELFF
DNA: TGTGCCATACGTACGGGGGCCGGGGAGCTGTTTTTT

size: few
J: TRBJ1-5
D: NA
V: TRBV6-1
CDR3: CASSELGNQPQHF
DNA: TGTGCCAGCAGTGAACTGGGGAATCAGCCCCAGCATTTT

size: few
J: TRBJ2-3
D: NA
V: TRBV29-1
CDR3: CSVEGADTQYF
DNA: TGCAGCGTTGAAGGGGCAGATACGCAGTATTTT

size: NA
J: TRBJ1-6
D: NA
V: TRBV20-1
CDR3: CSASRPNSPLHF
DNA: TGCAGTGCTTCCCGACCGAATTCACCCCTCCACTTT

size: once
J: TRBJ2-3
D: NA
V: TRBV20-1
CDR3: CSAQLQGIYTDTQYF
DNA: TGCAGTGCCCAGCTACAGGGAATATACACAGATACGCAGTATTTT

size: NA
J: TRBJ2-2
D: NA
V: TRBV6-5
CDR3: CASSYSTQEYTGELFF
DNA: TGTGCCAGCAGTTACTCGACACAGGAGTACACCGGGGAGCTGTTTTTT

size: few
J: TRBJ1-2
D: NA
V: TRBV6-1
CDR3: CASSELANYGYTF
DNA: TGTGCCAGCAGTGAACTCGCTAACTATGGCTACACCTTC

size: many
J: TRBJ1-2
D: NA
V: TRBV28
CDR3: CAIQGTDIYGYTF
DNA: TGTGCCATCCAAGGCACAGACATCTATGGCTACACCTTC

size: NA
J: TRBJ1-5
D: TRBD1
V: TRBV20-1
CDR3: CSARARDRPNQPQHF
DNA: TGCAGTGCTAGAGCCCGGGACAGGCCCAATCAGCCCCAGCATTTT

size: NA
J: TRBJ2-1
D: NA
V: TRBV7-9
CDR3: CASSLALENEQFF
DNA: TGTGCCAGCAGCTTAGCGCTGGAAAATGAGCAGTTCTTC